Presented here are 14 T cell receptor beta chains from one specimen sequenced in a study of T cell clones after liver transplantation. The assay was immunoSEQ multiplex PCR, and TCRdb's table has in-frame clones only and misses some. The sample lists 60,000 or so clones, over 70% seen once, with roughly 15% in the top ten. Specimen: CD4+ T cells from blood, collected before liver transplant. All receptors derive from a human donor who received a liver transplant.

The V and J genes are TRBV6-1 and TRBJ1-1; no clear D. The CDR3 is 15 amino acids. Deletions cut 0 bases from V and 8 bases from J, with 16 bases between. The germline gives CDR1 MNHNS, CDR2 SASEGT. The CDR3 spells CASSEAVSGRAEAFF. For the CDR3, the DNA is TGTGCCAGCAGTGAAGCAGTCTCGGGGAGGGCCGAAGCTTTCTTT.

The rearrangement joins TRBV28 to TRBJ2-4; perhaps TRBD2 as D (6 bases). The CDR3 is 16 amino acids. The germline V gene has CDR1 MDHEN and CDR2 SYDVKM. Trimming took off 6 bases at V and 1 base at J, with 16 bases between the two ends. The CDR3 nucleotides are TGTGCCAGCAGCCTTAGGCGGGATCTGGCCAAAAACATTCAGTACTTC. It specifies CASSLRRDLAKNIQYF.

The rearrangement joins TRBV11-1 to TRBJ1-4; 7 nucleotides agree with TRBD1. There are 14 residues in the CDR3. The germline gives CDR1 SGHAT, CDR2 FQDESV (reference sequence). J lost 5 bases, V lost 5 bases, and 5 bases had no gene match. Here the CDR3 reads CASSRDSLNEKLFF. CDR3 bases: TGTGCCAGCAGCCGGGACAGTTTAAATGAAAAACTGTTTTTT.

The chain carries TRBV18 and TRBJ2-2; 7 bases fit TRBD2. Germline CDR1 reads KGHSH; CDR2 reads LQKENI. There are 14 residues in the CDR3. J lost 5 bases, V lost 4 bases, and 4 bases had no gene match. CDR3 sequence: CASSRTSDTGELFF. The CDR3 bases are TGTGCCAGCTCACGGACTAGTGATACCGGGGAGCTGTTTTTT.

The genes are TRBV7-2 and TRBJ2-3, with 12 bases fitting TRBD2. V lost 1 base to trimming and J lost 0 bases; unmatched junction nucleotides: 2. The germline V gene has CDR1 SGHTA and CDR2 FQGNSA. This CDR3 contains 17 residues. CDR3 sequence (DNA): TGTGCCAGCAGCTTAGTTCTAGCGGGGGGGAGCACAGATACGCAGTATTTT. It yields the protein CASSLVLAGGSTDTQYF.

V is TRBV28 and J is TRBJ2-2; the match to TRBD1 covers 8 bases. The CDR3 totals 16 residues. Germline CDR1 reads MDHEN; CDR2 reads SYDVKM. The V gene end was trimmed by 6 bases and the J gene end by 5 bases; junction bases not matched to a gene: 11. CDR3 in amino acids: CASSEAGQGGTGELFF. The DNA of the CDR3 is TGTGCCAGCAGCGAAGCCGGACAGGGAGGAACCGGGGAGCTGTTTTTT.

This clone turned up a few times. V usage is TRBV2 and J usage is TRBJ1-5; D call uncertain. The germline gives CDR1 SNHLY, CDR2 FYNNEI. Trimming took off 5 bases at V and 4 bases at J, with 3 bases between the two ends. This CDR3 has 11 amino acids. The CDR3 DNA reads TGTGCCAGCAGTATAAATCAGCCCCAGCATTTT. Its protein is CASSINQPQHF.

The CDR3 here is CAISESGLTGELFF. The DNA of the CDR3 is TGTGCCATCAGTGAGTCTGGGCTCACCGGGGAGCTGTTTTTT. The chain is built from TRBV10-3 and TRBJ2-2, with D unclear. Germline CDR1 ENHRY, CDR2 SYGVKD. With 0 bases removed from V and 4 bases from J, the gap between germline ends came to 6 bases. The CDR3 has 14 amino acids.

This clone was found once. CDR3 sequence: CASSYQGAAEYEAFF. As DNA, the CDR3 is TGTGCCAGCAGCTATCAGGGGGCGGCAGAATATGAAGCTTTCTTT. This chain connects TRBV5-4 to TRBJ1-1; 8 nucleotides line up with TRBD1. The CDR3 consists of 15 residues. The trim removed 3 bases at V and 7 bases at J, leaving 11 bases unmatched. Germline CDR1 reads SGHNT; CDR2 reads YYREEE (reference sequence).

The genes are TRBV18 and TRBJ2-7; perhaps TRBD2 as D (6 bases). The CDR3 totals 15 residues. V was cut by 3 bases and J by 3 bases, with 15 bases left in between. Per the germline V gene, CDR1 is KGHSH and CDR2 is LQKENI. The DNA of the CDR3 is TGTGCCAGCTCACCGTGGAGGGGTACGTACTACGAGCAGTACTTC. It encodes CASSPWRGTYYEQYF.

This clone was seen just once. The rearrangement joins TRBV5-1 to TRBJ2-7; 7 bases fit TRBD1. V lost 0 bases, J lost 5 bases, and 11 bases stayed unmatched. This CDR3 contains 16 residues. The germline V gene encodes CDR1 SGHRS and CDR2 YFSETQ. This chain's CDR3 is CASSLEGRQGMDEQYF. CDR3 nucleotides: TGCGCCAGCAGCTTGGAGGGGAGACAGGGTATGGACGAGCAGTACTTC.

V is TRBV7-2 and J is TRBJ2-3; 8 positions match TRBD2. J lost 4 bases, V lost 1 base, and 7 bases had no gene match. Germline CDR1 is SGHTA and CDR2 is FQGNSA. There are 16 residues in the CDR3. CDR3 in DNA: TGTGCCAGCAGCTTAGGATTAGCGGGGAAGTCAGATACGCAGTATTTT. Its translation: CASSLGLAGKSDTQYF.

V gene TRBV5-1 combines with J gene TRBJ1-4; D not certain. The CDR3 loop spans 14 amino acids. Germline-derived CDR1 and CDR2 are SGHRS and YFSETQ. The germline V and J ends were trimmed by 2 bases and 6 bases, with 11 bases remaining between them. CDR3 residues: CASSLVTRDEKLFF. Written as DNA, the CDR3 is TGCGCCAGCAGCTTAGTAACTAGAGATGAAAAACTGTTTTTT.

This rearrangement joins TRBV6-6 to TRBJ2-1; TRBD2 matches 11 bases. The CDR3 consists of 14 residues. Trimming at V came to 11 bases and at J to 1 base, leaving 4 bases not matched to a gene. The germline CDR1 and CDR2 sequences are MNHNY and SVGAGI (reference sequence). In nucleotides, the CDR3 is TGTGCCGGTACTAGCGGGGGTTCCTACAATGAGCAGTTCTTC. As protein: CAGTSGGSYNEQFF.